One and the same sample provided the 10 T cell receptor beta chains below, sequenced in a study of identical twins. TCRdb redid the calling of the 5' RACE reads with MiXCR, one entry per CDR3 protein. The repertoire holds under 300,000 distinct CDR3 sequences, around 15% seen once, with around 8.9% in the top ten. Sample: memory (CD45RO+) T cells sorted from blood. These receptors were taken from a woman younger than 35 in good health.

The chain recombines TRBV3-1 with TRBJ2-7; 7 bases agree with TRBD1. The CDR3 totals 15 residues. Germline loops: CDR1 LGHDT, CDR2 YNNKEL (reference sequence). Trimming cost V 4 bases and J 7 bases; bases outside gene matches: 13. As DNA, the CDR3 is TGTGCCAGCAGCCGATGGGACAGTTCAAGTAGGGAGCAGTACTTC. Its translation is CASSRWDSSSREQYF.

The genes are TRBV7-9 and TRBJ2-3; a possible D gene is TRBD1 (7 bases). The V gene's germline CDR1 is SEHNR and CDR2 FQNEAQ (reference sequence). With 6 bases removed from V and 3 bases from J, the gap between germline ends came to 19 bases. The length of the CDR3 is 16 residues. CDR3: CASRPPRQGGTDTQYF. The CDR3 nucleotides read TGTGCCAGCAGACCCCCCCGGCAGGGGGGAACAGATACGCAGTATTTT.

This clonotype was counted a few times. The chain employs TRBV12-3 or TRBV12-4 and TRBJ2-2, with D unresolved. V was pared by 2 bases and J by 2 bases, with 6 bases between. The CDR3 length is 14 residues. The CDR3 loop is CASSLFTNTGELFF. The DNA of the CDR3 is TGTGCCAGCAGTTTATTCACAAACACCGGGGAGCTGTTTTTT.

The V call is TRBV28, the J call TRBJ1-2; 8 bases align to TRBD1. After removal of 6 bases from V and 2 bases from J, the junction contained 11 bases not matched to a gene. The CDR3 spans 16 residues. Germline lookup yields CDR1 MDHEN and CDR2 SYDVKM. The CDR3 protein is CASSTDGQGRNYGYTF. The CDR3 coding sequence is TGTGCCAGCAGCACCGACGGACAGGGAAGGAACTATGGCTACACCTTC.

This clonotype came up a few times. CDR3 sequence: CASSPGDRDVHNTEAFF. Here the CDR3 DNA reads TGTGCCAGCAGCCCGGGGGACCGTGATGTACATAACACTGAAGCTTTCTTT. The rearrangement links TRBV7-9 to TRBJ1-1; tentatively, D is TRBD1 (5 bases). This CDR3 comprises 17 residues. CDR1 is SEHNR and CDR2 is FQNEAQ in the germline V gene (reference sequence). V was shortened by 5 bases and J by 2 bases, with 21 bases between the two germline ends.

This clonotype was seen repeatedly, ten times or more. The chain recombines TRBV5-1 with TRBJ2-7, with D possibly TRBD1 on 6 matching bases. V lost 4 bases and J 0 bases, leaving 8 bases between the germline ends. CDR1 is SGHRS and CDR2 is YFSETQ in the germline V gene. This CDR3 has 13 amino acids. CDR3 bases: TGCGCCAGCAGCGGGGACAACTCCTACGAGCAGTACTTC. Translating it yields CASSGDNSYEQYF. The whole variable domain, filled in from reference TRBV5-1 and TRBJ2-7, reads KAGVTQTPRYLIKTRGQQVTLSCSPISGHRSVSWYQQTPGQGLQFLFEYFSETQRNKGNFPGRFSGRQFSNSRSEMNVSTLELGDSALYLCASSGDNSYEQYFGPGTRLTVT.

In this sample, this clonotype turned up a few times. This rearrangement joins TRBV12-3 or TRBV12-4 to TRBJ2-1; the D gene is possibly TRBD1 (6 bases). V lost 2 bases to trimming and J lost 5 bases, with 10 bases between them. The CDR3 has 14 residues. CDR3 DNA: TGTGCCAGCAGTTTAACAGGGAATAACAATGAGCAGTTCTTC. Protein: CASSLTGNNNEQFF.

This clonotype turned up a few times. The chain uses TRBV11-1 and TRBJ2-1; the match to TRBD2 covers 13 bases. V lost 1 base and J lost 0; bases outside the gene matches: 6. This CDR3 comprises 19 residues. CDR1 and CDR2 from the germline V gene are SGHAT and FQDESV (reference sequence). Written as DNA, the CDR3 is TGTGCCAGCAGCTTAGATCGGACTAGCGGGGGAAGCTCCTACAATGAGCAGTTCTTC. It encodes CASSLDRTSGGSSYNEQFF.

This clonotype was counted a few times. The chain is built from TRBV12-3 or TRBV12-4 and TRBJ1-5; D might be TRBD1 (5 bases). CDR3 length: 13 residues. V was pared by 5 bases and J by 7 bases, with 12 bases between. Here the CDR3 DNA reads TGTGCCAGCAGTCCCGGACGGGGGCAGCCCCAGCATTTT. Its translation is CASSPGRGQPQHF.

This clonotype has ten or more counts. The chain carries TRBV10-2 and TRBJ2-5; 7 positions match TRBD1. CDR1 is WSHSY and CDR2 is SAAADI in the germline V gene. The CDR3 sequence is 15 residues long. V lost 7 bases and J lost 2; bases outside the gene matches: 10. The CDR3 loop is CASNRQGPIQETQYF. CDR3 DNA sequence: TGCGCCAGCAACAGACAGGGACCAATACAAGAGACCCAGTACTTC.